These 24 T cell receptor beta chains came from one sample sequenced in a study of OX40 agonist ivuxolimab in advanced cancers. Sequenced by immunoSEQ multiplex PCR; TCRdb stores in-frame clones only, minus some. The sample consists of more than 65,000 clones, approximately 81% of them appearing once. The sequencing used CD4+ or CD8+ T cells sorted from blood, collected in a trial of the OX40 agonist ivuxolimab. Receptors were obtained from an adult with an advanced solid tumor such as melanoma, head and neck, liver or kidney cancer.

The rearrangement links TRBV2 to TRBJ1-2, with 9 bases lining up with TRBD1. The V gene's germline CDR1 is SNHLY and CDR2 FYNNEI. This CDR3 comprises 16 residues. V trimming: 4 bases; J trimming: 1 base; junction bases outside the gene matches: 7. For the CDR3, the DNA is TGTGCCAGCAGTGTCCGCGGGACAGGGCTTAACTATGGCTACACCTTC. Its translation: CASSVRGTGLNYGYTF.

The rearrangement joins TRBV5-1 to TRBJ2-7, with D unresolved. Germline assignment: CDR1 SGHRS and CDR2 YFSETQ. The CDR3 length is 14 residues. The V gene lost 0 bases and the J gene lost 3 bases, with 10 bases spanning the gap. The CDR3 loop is CASSLDLYGYEQYF. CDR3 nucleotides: TGCGCCAGCAGCTTGGATCTCTATGGCTACGAGCAGTACTTC.

CDR3 nucleotide sequence: TGTGCCAGTAGTCCCGACCCAGGCGGCAATCAGCCCCAGCATTTT. Its protein is CASSPDPGGNQPQHF. The rearrangement joins TRBV19 to TRBJ1-5; no reliable D call. There are 15 residues in the CDR3. Germline V gene data show CDR1 as LNHDA and CDR2 as SQIVND (reference sequence). Trimming removed 5 bases at V and 2 bases at J, with 13 bases between.

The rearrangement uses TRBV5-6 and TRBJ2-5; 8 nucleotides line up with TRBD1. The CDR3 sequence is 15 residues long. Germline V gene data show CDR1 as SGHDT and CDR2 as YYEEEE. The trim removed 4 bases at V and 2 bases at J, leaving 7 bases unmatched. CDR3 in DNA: TGTGCCAGCAGCGGGACAGGAGAGGGGCAAGAGACCCAGTACTTC. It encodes CASSGTGEGQETQYF.

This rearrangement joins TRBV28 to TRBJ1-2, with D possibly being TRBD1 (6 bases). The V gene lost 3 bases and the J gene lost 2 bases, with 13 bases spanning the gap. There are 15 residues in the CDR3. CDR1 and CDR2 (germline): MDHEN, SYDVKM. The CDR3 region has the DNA TGTGCCAGCAGTTTGGGGGCGCATCGGAACTATGGCTACACCTTC. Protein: CASSLGAHRNYGYTF.

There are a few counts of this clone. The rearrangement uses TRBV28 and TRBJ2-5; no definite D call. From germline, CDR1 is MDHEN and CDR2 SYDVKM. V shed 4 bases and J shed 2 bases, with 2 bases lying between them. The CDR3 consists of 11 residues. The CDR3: CASSYQETQYF. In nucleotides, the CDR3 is TGTGCCAGCAGTTATCAAGAGACCCAGTACTTC.

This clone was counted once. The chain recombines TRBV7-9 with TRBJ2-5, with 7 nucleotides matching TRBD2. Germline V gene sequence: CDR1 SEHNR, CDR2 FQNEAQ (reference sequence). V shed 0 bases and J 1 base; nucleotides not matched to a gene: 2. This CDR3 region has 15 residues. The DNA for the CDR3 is TGTGCCAGCAGCTTAGCGGGACTACCCCAAGAGACCCAGTACTTC. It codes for CASSLAGLPQETQYF.

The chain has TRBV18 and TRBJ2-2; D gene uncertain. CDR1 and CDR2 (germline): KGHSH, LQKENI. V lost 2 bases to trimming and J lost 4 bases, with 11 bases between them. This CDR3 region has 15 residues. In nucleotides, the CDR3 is TGTGCCAGCTCACCAAGCGTAATTGGCACCGGGGAGCTGTTTTTT. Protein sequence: CASSPSVIGTGELFF. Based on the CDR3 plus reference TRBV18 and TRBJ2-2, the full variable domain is NAGVMQNPRHLVRRRGQEARLRCSPMKGHSHVYWYRQLPEEGLKFMVYLQKENIIDESGMPKERFSAEFPKEGPSILRIQQVVRGDSAAYFCASSPSVIGTGELFFGEGSRLTVL.

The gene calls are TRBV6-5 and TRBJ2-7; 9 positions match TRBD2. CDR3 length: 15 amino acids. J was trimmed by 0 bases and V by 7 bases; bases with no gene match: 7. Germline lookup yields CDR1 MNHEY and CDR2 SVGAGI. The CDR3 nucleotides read TGTGCCAGCAAGGAAGGACTAGCGCTCTCCTACGAGCAGTACTTC. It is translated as CASKEGLALSYEQYF.

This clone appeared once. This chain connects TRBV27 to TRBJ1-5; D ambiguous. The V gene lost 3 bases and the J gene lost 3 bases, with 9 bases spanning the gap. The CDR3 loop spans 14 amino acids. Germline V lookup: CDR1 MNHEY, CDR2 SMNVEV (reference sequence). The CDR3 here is CASSLWRDNQPQHF. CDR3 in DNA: TGTGCCAGCAGTTTGTGGAGGGACAATCAGCCCCAGCATTTT.

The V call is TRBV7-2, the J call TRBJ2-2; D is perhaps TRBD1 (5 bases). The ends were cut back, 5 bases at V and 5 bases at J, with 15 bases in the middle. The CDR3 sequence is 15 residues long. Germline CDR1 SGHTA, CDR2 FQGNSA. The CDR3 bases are TGTGCCAGCAGCCTGACAGTAGGAGAAACCGGGGAGCTGTTTTTT. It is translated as CASSLTVGETGELFF.

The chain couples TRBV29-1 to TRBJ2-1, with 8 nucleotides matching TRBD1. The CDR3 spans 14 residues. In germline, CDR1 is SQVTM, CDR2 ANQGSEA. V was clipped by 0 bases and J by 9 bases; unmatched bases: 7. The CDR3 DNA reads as TGCAGCGTTGAAGATCGCAACAGGGGGAGTGAGCAGTTCTTC. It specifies CSVEDRNRGSEQFF.

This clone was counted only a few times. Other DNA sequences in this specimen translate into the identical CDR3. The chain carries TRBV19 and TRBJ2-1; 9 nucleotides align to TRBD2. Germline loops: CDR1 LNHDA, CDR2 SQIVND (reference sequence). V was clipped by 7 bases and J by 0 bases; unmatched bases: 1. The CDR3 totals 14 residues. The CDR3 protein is CASISGSSYNEQFF. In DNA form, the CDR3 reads TGTGCCAGTATTAGCGGGAGCTCCTACAATGAGCAGTTCTTC. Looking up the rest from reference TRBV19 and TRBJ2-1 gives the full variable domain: DGGITQSPKYLFRKEGQNVTLSCEQNLNHDAMYWYRQDPGQGLRLIYYSQIVNDFQKGDIAEGYSVSREKKESFPLTVTSAQKNPTAFYLCASISGSSYNEQFFGPGTRLTVL.

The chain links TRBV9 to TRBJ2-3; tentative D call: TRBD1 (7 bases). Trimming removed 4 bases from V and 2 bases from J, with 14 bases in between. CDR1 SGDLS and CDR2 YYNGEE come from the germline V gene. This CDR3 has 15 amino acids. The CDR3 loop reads CASSLDREDTDTQYF. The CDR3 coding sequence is TGTGCCAGCAGCCTCGACAGGGAGGACACAGATACGCAGTATTTT.

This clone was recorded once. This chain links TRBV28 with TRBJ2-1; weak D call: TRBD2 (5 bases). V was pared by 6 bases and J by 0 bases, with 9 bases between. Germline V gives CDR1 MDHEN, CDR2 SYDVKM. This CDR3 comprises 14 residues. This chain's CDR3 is CASRATTSYNEQFF. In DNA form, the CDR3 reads TGTGCCAGCAGGGCGACTACCTCCTACAATGAGCAGTTCTTC.

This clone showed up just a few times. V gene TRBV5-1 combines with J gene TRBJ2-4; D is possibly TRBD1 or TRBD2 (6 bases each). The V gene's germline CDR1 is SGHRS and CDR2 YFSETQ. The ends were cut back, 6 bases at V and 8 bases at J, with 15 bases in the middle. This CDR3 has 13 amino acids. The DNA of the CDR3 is TGCGCCAGCACCCCCGTAGGGGGGTACATTCAGTACTTC. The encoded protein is CASTPVGGYIQYF.

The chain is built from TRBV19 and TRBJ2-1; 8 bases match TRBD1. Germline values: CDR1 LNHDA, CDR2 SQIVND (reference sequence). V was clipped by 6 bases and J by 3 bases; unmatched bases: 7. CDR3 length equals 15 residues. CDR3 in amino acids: CASRGGQGVYNEQFF. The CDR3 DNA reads TGTGCCAGTAGGGGAGGACAGGGAGTCTACAATGAGCAGTTCTTC.

CDR3 protein: CASTTGSSDEQYF. CDR3 sequence (DNA): TGTGCCAGCACCACGGGGAGTTCAGACGAGCAGTACTTC. The rearrangement uses TRBV6-5 and TRBJ2-7; D may be TRBD2 (5 bases). The germline CDR1 and CDR2 sequences are MNHEY and SVGAGI. CDR3 size: 13 residues. The V and J ends lost 7 bases and 5 bases respectively, with 15 bases between them.

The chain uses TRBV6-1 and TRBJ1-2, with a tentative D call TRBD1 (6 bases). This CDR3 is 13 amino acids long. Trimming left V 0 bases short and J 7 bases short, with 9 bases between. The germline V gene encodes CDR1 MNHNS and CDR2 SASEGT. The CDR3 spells CASSEAPRGGYTF. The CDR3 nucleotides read TGTGCCAGCAGTGAAGCCCCCAGGGGTGGCTACACCTTC.

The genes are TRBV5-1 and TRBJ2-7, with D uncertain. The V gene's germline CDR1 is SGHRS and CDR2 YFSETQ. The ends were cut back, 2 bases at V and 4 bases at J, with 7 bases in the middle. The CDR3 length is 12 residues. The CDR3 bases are TGCGCCAGCAGCTTTACAGAGTACGAGCAGTACTTC. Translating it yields CASSFTEYEQYF.

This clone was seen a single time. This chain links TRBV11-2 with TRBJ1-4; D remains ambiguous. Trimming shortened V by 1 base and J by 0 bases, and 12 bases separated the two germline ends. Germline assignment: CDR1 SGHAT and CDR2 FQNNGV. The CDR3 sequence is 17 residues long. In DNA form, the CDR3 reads TGTGCCAGCAGCTTAGGGGGTTGGATATCAACTAATGAAAAACTGTTTTTT. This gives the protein CASSLGGWISTNEKLFF.

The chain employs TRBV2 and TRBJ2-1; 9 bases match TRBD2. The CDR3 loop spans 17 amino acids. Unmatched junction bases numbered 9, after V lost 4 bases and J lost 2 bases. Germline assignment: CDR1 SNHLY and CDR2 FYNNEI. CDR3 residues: CASSVSQTSGPYNEQFF. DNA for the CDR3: TGTGCCAGCAGTGTTTCCCAGACTAGCGGACCCTACAATGAGCAGTTCTTC.

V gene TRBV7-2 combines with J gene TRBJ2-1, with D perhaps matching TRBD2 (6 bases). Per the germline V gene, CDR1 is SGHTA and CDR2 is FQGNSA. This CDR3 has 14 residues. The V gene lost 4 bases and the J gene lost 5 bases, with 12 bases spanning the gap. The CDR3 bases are TGTGCCAGCAGCTCAAGCGGGCCAAACAATGAGCAGTTCTTC. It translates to CASSSSGPNNEQFF.

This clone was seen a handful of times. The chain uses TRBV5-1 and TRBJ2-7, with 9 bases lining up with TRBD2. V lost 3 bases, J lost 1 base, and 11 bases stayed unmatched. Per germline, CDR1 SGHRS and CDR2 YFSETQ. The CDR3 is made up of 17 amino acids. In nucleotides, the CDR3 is TGCGCCAGCAGCTGGGAAGTAGCGGGGGATAATTCCTACGAGCAGTACTTC. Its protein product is CASSWEVAGDNSYEQYF.